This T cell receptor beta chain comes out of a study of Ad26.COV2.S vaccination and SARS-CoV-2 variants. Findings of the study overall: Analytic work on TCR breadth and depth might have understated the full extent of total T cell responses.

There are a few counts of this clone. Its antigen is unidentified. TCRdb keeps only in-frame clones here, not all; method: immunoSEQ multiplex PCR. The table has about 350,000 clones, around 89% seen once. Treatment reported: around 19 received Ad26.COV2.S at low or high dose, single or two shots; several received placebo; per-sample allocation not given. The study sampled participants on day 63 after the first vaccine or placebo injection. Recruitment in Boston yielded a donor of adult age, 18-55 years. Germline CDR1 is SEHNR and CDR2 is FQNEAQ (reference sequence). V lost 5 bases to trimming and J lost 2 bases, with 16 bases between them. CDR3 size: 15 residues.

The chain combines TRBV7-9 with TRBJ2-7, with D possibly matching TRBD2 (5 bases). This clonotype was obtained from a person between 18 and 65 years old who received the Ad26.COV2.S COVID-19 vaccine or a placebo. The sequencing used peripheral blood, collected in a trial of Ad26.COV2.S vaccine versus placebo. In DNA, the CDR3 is TGTGCCAGCAGCCAACTTTCGGGAAAACCCTACGAGCAGTACTTC. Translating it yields CASSQLSGKPYEQYF.